The rows below give T cell receptor beta chains drawn from one sample of a study of T cells in Graves' hyperthyroidism and ophthalmopathy. TCRdb independently ran MiXCR on the multiplex PCR reads; one entry per CDR3 protein. The sample yields approximately 380,000 distinct CDR3 sequences, about an eighth seen once. The sequenced sample consisted of blood. The receptors were gathered from a man in his fifties or sixties with Graves' ophthalmopathy. Both conserved end residues are part of each CDR3. The D gene is left open where the match is weak. Size is stated for part of the rows, as once, few or many counts, or as a class when the clone is expanded.

J | size | V | D | DNA | CDR3
TRBJ2-5 | . | TRBV6-5 | . | TGTGCCAGCAGTTACGGGGTCTCGACGGCCTCCCTGCAGGAGACCCAGTACTTC | CASSYGVSTASLQETQYF
TRBJ2-1 | many | TRBV25-1 | . | TGTGCCAGCAGTGAAGGGCACGTTGTAGGCGGATTCCTTTACAATGAGCAGTTCTTC | CASSEGHVVGGFLYNEQFF
TRBJ1-4 | . | TRBV2 | . | TGTGCCAGCAGTGACGGAGGAGCCGGGGAAAAACTGTTTTTT | CASSDGGAGEKLFF
TRBJ2-3 | . | TRBV5-1 | . | TGCGCCAGCAGCGGTAGCCGTCCTAGCACAGATACGCAGTATTTT | CASSGSRPSTDTQYF
TRBJ1-6 | few | TRBV5-1 | . | TGCGCCAGCAGCTTGGATCAGGGAGGCAATTCACCCCTCCACTTT | CASSLDQGGNSPLHF
TRBJ2-4 | . | TRBV6-1 | . | TGTGCCAGCAGGGACGTAGGGGCCAAAAACATTCAGTACTTC | CASRDVGAKNIQYF
TRBJ2-5 | . | TRBV15 | . | TGTGCCACCAGCAGGAGGACCCGGCGGGAGACCCAGTACTTC | CATSRRTRRETQYF
TRBJ2-2 | few | TRBV9 | TRBD2 | TGTGCCAGCAGCCTCAGGACTAGTGGGGACACCGGGGAGCTGTTTTTT | CASSLRTSGDTGELFF
TRBJ1-1 | many | TRBV19 | TRBD1 | TGTGCCAGTAGGACAGGGACGGACACTGAAGCTTTCTTT | CASRTGTDTEAFF
TRBJ1-3 | . | TRBV7-8 | . | TGTGCCAGCACGGAAACTGGAAACACCATATATTTT | CASTETGNTIYF